Each of the 16 T cell receptor beta chains below was sequenced from the same sample in a study of cytomegalovirus exposure and HLA in healthy donors. With 60 Vbeta and 13 Jbeta primers, the PCR was carried out. Method: immunoSEQ multiplex PCR; TCRdb's copy keeps in-frame clones and lacks some. The sample table sets out 150,000 to 200,000 clones. Sequenced: PBMCs. These receptors all stem from a boy between 10 and 17 years old in good health and CMV-seronegative.

The V gene is TRBV7-9, the J gene TRBJ2-5; D is perhaps TRBD2 (6 bases). This CDR3 contains 18 residues. V shed 6 bases and J shed 1 base, with 24 bases lying between them. The germline V gene has CDR1 SEHNR and CDR2 FQNEAQ (reference sequence). CDR3: CASSVGTGAGLPQETQYF. The DNA for the CDR3 is TGTGCCAGCAGTGTCGGGACGGGAGCGGGCCTACCCCAAGAGACCCAGTACTTC.

The J gene is TRBJ1-4, the V gene TRBV18; the D gene is possibly TRBD1 (5 bases). The CDR3 is 14 residues long. The ends were cut back, 3 bases at V and 12 bases at J, with 17 bases in the middle. Germline V CDR1 and CDR2: KGHSH, LQKENI. The CDR3: CASSPDSLNRELFF. CDR3 sequence (DNA): TGTGCCAGCTCACCTGACAGCCTTAACCGGGAACTGTTTTTT.

CDR3: CASGNRIGTQYF. CDR3 sequence (DNA): TGCGCCAGCGGTAACAGGATCGGAACGCAGTATTTT. This chain joins TRBV10-2 and TRBJ2-3; TRBD1 is a possible D gene (5 bases). The CDR3 sequence is 12 residues long. Germline CDR1 WSHSY, CDR2 SAAADI. Between the trimmed V and J ends, which lost 8 bases and 9 bases, there was a span of 15 bases.

The V gene is TRBV6-1, the J gene TRBJ2-2; 7 positions match TRBD2. V shed 6 bases and J 6 bases; nucleotides not matched to a gene: 10. The CDR3 runs 15 residues. Germline V gives CDR1 MNHNS, CDR2 SASEGT. CDR3 sequence reads: CASREPRGEAGELFF. In DNA form, the CDR3 reads TGTGCCAGCAGGGAACCTCGGGGGGAGGCCGGGGAGCTGTTTTTT.

The CDR3 region is CASSQPDMSVVGVNTEAFF. In DNA form, the CDR3 reads TGTGCCAGCAGCCAACCTGACATGAGCGTGGTCGGGGTGAACACTGAAGCTTTCTTT. This chain uses TRBV14 with TRBJ1-1; unclear D gene. There are 19 residues in the CDR3. Trimming took 2 bases from V and 0 from J, leaving 22 bases between them. Germline V gene lookup returns CDR1 SGHDN and CDR2 FVKESK.

V is TRBV5-1 and J is TRBJ1-5; TRBD1 aligns across 11 bases. Trimming removed 5 bases from V and 8 bases from J; junction bases left unmatched: 9. The CDR3 consists of 15 residues. Germline V gene sequence: CDR1 SGHRS, CDR2 YFSETQ. CDR3 protein: CASRGGQGVLEPQHF. CDR3 bases: TGCGCCAGCAGGGGGGGACAGGGGGTATTGGAGCCCCAGCATTTT.

The chain recombines TRBV7-9 with TRBJ1-2; 8 bases map to TRBD1. V dropped 5 bases and J dropped 8; count of bases not matched to a gene: 4. This CDR3 is built from 12 residues. Germline-derived CDR1 and CDR2 are SEHNR and FQNEAQ (reference sequence). The CDR3 DNA sequence: TGTGCCAGCAGCCCCGGGACAGGAGGCTACACCTTC. Its translation is CASSPGTGGYTF.

On this clone itself: Other DNA variants within this sample encode the same CDR3. V gene TRBV19 combines with J gene TRBJ2-7; D perhaps matches TRBD2 (6 bases). With 9 bases removed from V and 1 base from J, the gap between germline ends came to 13 bases. The CDR3 has 13 residues. Germline V gives CDR1 LNHDA, CDR2 SQIVND (reference sequence). The CDR3: CASSAGQSYEQYF. CDR3 DNA sequence: TGTGCCAGCTCTGCGGGGCAGTCCTACGAGCAGTACTTC.

This chain links TRBV2 with TRBJ2-5; no clear D. The end of the DNA is better explained by TRBJ2-7, so the J call may be wrong. Germline-derived CDR1 and CDR2 are SNHLY and FYNNEI. This CDR3 spans 12 amino acids. The CDR3 sequence: CASRQETYEQYF. In DNA, the CDR3 is TGTGCCAGCAGGCAGGAAACCTACGAGCAGTACTTC.

In the case of this clone: One junction end does not reproduce the germline sequence, and a read error may be involved. V usage is TRBV5-1 and J usage is TRBJ2-3; possible D gene TRBD2, 7 bases. The CDR3 is made up of 12 amino acids. Germline CDR1 reads SGHRS; CDR2 reads YFSETQ. This chain's CDR3 is CPRGGARDTQYF. The CDR3 region has the DNA TGCCCCAGAGGGGGGGCCAGAGATACGCAGTATTTT. Looking up the rest from reference TRBV5-1 and TRBJ2-3 gives the full variable domain: KAGVTQTPRYLIKTRGQQVTLSCSPISGHRSVSWYQQTPGQGLQFLFEYFSETQRNKGNFPGRFSGRQFSNSRSEMNVSTLELGDSALYLCPRGGARDTQYFGPGTRLTVL.

This chain uses TRBV7-2 with TRBJ2-3; no reliable D call. Trimming removed 3 bases from V and 5 bases from J, with 6 bases in between. CDR1 and CDR2 (germline): SGHTA, FQGNSA. The CDR3 runs 12 residues. The CDR3 region has the DNA TGTGCCAGCAGCTTTACCGGAGATACGCAGTATTTT. Its translation is CASSFTGDTQYF.

The chain uses TRBV10-3 and TRBJ2-5; no definite D call. This CDR3 comprises 12 residues. Trimming took off 8 bases at V and 5 bases at J, with 12 bases between the two ends. Per germline, CDR1 ENHRY and CDR2 SYGVKD. The CDR3, as DNA: TGTGCCATCGCCCATAAGGAGGAGACCCAGTACTTC. Amino acids: CAIAHKEETQYF.

The chain carries TRBV6-1 and TRBJ1-5, with D hard to call. Germline CDR1 reads MNHNS; CDR2 reads SASEGT. The CDR3 sequence is 15 residues long. V was shortened by 6 bases and J by 3 bases, with 15 bases between the two germline ends. CDR3 sequence (DNA): TGTGCCAGCAGACCCGGGATTAACAACAATCAGCCCCAGCATTTT. Its protein is CASRPGINNNQPQHF.

The chain has TRBV16 and TRBJ1-2; D remains ambiguous. This CDR3 has 14 residues. From germline, CDR1 is KGHSY and CDR2 FQNENV. With 0 bases removed from V and 2 bases from J, the gap between germline ends came to 7 bases. The chain's CDR3 is CASSQSAENYGYTF. In DNA form, the CDR3 reads TGTGCCAGCAGCCAATCGGCAGAAAACTATGGCTACACCTTC.

The chain combines TRBV2 with TRBJ1-6; D is possibly TRBD1 (6 bases). Per the germline V gene, CDR1 is SNHLY and CDR2 is FYNNEI. The CDR3 totals 14 residues. V was trimmed by 5 bases and J by 1 base, leaving 6 bases between them. Here the CDR3 reads CASSQGSYNSPLHF. The DNA for the CDR3 is TGTGCCAGCAGTCAGGGGTCCTATAATTCACCCCTCCACTTT.

In nucleotides, the CDR3 is TGTGCCAGCAGCTTGGACACCGCGGGCGGAAACACCATATATTTT. It translates to CASSLDTAGGNTIYF. The V gene is TRBV5-4, the J gene TRBJ1-3; D not certain. Germline V lookup: CDR1 SGHNT, CDR2 YYREEE (reference sequence). V gave up 0 bases and J gave up 4 bases, with 11 bases separating them. The CDR3 length is 15 residues.